The 19 T cell receptor beta chains listed next were all sequenced from one sample in a study of shared clonotypes between healthy human individuals. The data were produced by immunoSEQ multiplex PCR, yet TCRdb's version contains in-frame clones alone and is incomplete. There are about 450,000 clones in the sample; roughly 80% occur only once, and about 13% lies in the top ten. Sequenced material: PBMCs. The receptors shown here come from a woman in her thirties or forties in good health. Some clones in this sample may be carry-over from other donors' samples.

V gene TRBV18 combines with J gene TRBJ1-4; D is perhaps TRBD1 (6 bases). The CDR3 is 16 amino acids. V gave up 5 bases and J gave up 3 bases, with 16 bases separating them. Germline V CDR1 and CDR2: KGHSH, LQKENI. The CDR3 reads CASSTLPGQANEKLFF. In nucleotides, the CDR3 is TGTGCCAGCTCAACGCTACCGGGACAAGCTAATGAAAAACTGTTTTTT.

V is TRBV5-1 and J is TRBJ2-1; no firm D call. Trimming took off 0 bases at V and 0 bases at J, with 10 bases between the two ends. The germline V gene has CDR1 SGHRS and CDR2 YFSETQ. The CDR3 extends over 16 amino acids. In nucleotides, the CDR3 is TGCGCCAGCAGCTTGGACGGCACGATCTCCTACAATGAGCAGTTCTTC. Residues: CASSLDGTISYNEQFF.

J is TRBJ1-5 and V is TRBV19, with 9 bases matching TRBD1. Trimming removed 5 bases from V and 3 bases from J; junction bases left unmatched: 11. CDR3 length: 17 amino acids. Germline values: CDR1 LNHDA, CDR2 SQIVND (reference sequence). CDR3 protein: CASSPHKTGGFNQPQHF. As DNA, the CDR3 is TGTGCCAGTAGTCCCCACAAGACAGGGGGTTTCAATCAGCCCCAGCATTTT.

This chain uses TRBV4-1 with TRBJ2-7; either TRBD1 or TRBD2 may supply D (6 bases each). With 8 bases removed from V and 2 bases from J, the gap between germline ends came to 19 bases. CDR3 size: 15 residues. Germline CDR1 MGHRA, CDR2 YSYEKL. The CDR3 nucleotides are TGCGCCAGCCAAAGGGGGGAAGAACGCGCCTACGAGCAGTACTTC. Amino acids: CASQRGEERAYEQYF.

This clone was seen once. The J gene is TRBJ1-1, the V gene TRBV11-3, with a tentative D call TRBD1 (6 bases). The length of the CDR3 is 13 residues. Germline CDR1 reads SGHNT; CDR2 reads YENEEA. Trimming removed 4 bases from V and 4 bases from J, with 10 bases in between. CDR3 sequence reads: CASSSRGGTEAFF. CDR3 nucleotides: TGTGCCAGCAGCTCAAGGGGGGGCACTGAAGCTTTCTTT. The full variable domain, completed using reference TRBV11-3 and TRBJ1-1, is EAGVVQSPRYKIIEKKQPVAFWCNPISGHNTLYWYLQNLGQGPELLIRYENEEAVDDSQLPKDRFSAERLKGVDSTLKIQPAELGDSAVYLCASSSRGGTEAFFGQGTRLTVV.

This clone was observed a handful of times. This chain uses TRBV15 with TRBJ2-5, with 8 bases fitting TRBD1. V lost 5 bases and J lost 4; bases outside the gene matches: 6. Germline V gene data show CDR1 as LNHNV and CDR2 as YYDKDF (reference sequence). CDR3 length: 14 amino acids. This CDR3 reads CATSPGQDVETQYF. The CDR3 coding sequence is TGTGCCACCAGCCCGGGACAGGATGTAGAGACCCAGTACTTC.

The chain uses TRBV2 and TRBJ2-1; 8 nucleotides align to TRBD2. The ends lost 8 bases at V and 7 bases at J; junction bases unmatched: 16. CDR3 size: 16 residues. Per germline, CDR1 SNHLY and CDR2 FYNNEI. The CDR3 reads CASRRGRRDSWNEQFF. The DNA of the CDR3 is TGTGCCAGCCGGCGCGGGAGGCGGGACTCCTGGAATGAGCAGTTCTTC.

The V call is TRBV6-7, the J call TRBJ1-5, with 8 bases identical to TRBD1. TRBV6-7 is flagged as an ORF with uncertain function. The CDR3 has 17 amino acids. The junction had 6 bases not matched to a gene; V was cut back by 2 bases and J by 0 bases. The CDR3 DNA is TGTGCCAGCAGTTACCCGGACAGGGAGTATAGCAATCAGCCCCAGCATTTT. Its protein is CASSYPDREYSNQPQHF.

A remark on this clone: A much larger clone differs from this one at a single base, so this may be a read error. The genes are TRBV29-1 and TRBJ2-7; 9 nucleotides agree with TRBD1. The CDR3 is made up of 15 amino acids. CDR1 and CDR2 from the germline V gene are SQVTM and ANQGSEA. J lost 5 bases, V lost 4 bases, and 12 bases had no gene match. For the CDR3, the DNA is TGCAGCGTTGCGCCAATACAGGGGGCGCTTGACGAGCAGTACTTC. The encoded protein is CSVAPIQGALDEQYF.

In this sample, this clone turned up once. This sequence joins TRBV18 and TRBJ1-1, with D possibly matching TRBD1 (5 bases). V gave up 3 bases and J gave up 3 bases, with 11 bases separating them. Germline loops: CDR1 KGHSH, CDR2 LQKENI. This CDR3 has 14 residues. This CDR3 is CASSPTGTDTEAFF. The CDR3 bases are TGTGCCAGCTCACCGACCGGGACGGACACTGAAGCTTTCTTT.

The rearrangement joins TRBV5-8 to TRBJ1-5, with a tentative D call TRBD1 (5 bases). Germline CDR1 reads SGHTS; CDR2 reads YDEGEE. With 2 bases removed from V and 0 bases from J, the gap between germline ends came to 12 bases. The CDR3 runs to 16 residues. As DNA, the CDR3 is TGTGCCAGCAGCTTACGGGGGGGTTATAGCAATCAGCCCCAGCATTTT. Protein sequence: CASSLRGGYSNQPQHF.

This clone came up many times. This same CDR3 is encoded by further DNA sequences in the sample. CDR3 DNA sequence: TGTGCCTGGAGTGTTTCCCCGGGGGGACTAGCGGACAATGAGCAGTTCTTC. It yields the protein CAWSVSPGGLADNEQFF. This chain uses TRBV30 with TRBJ2-1; 11 bases align to TRBD2. With V trimmed by 0 bases and J by 5 bases, 9 bases remained unmatched. Germline V gene sequence: CDR1 GTSNPN, CDR2 SVGIG (reference sequence). The CDR3 is 17 residues long.

The chain recombines TRBV7-9 with TRBJ2-7, with a possible D match to TRBD2 (5 bases). CDR1 SEHNR and CDR2 FQNEAQ come from the germline V gene (reference sequence). V lost 3 bases and J lost 5, with 8 bases in between. The CDR3 length is 12 residues. The CDR3 protein is CASSFHGDEQYF. As DNA, the CDR3 is TGTGCCAGCAGCTTCCACGGGGACGAGCAGTACTTC.

A word on this clone: The sample contains more than one DNA sequence encoding this CDR3. CDR3 in DNA: TGTGCCAGTAGCGGGACAGGCAATCAGCCCCAGCATTTT. Translating gives CASSGTGNQPQHF. The rearrangement links TRBV19 to TRBJ1-5, with 7 bases identical to TRBD1. The CDR3 covers 13 residues. After removal of 6 bases from V and 2 bases from J, the junction contained 1 base not matched to a gene. Germline V lookup: CDR1 LNHDA, CDR2 SQIVND (reference sequence).

This clone was counted many times. The J gene is TRBJ1-4, the V gene TRBV4-3; 10 positions match TRBD1. The length of the CDR3 is 20 residues. Germline lookup yields CDR1 LGHNA and CDR2 YSLEER. The ends lost 2 bases at V and 2 bases at J; junction bases unmatched: 14. CDR3 nucleotide sequence: TGCGCCAGCAGCCAACACTTCACGCCGGGACAGGGGAGGACTAATGAAAAACTGTTTTTT. This translates into CASSQHFTPGQGRTNEKLFF.

This clone was detected a few times. The chain recombines TRBV4-2 with TRBJ2-3; 7 bases fit TRBD2. V shed 0 bases and J 6 bases; nucleotides not matched to a gene: 12. There are 17 residues in the CDR3. Germline V gene data show CDR1 as LGHNA and CDR2 as YNFKEQ. The CDR3 region is CASSQDLSGRAGDTQYF. CDR3 nucleotide sequence: TGTGCCAGCAGCCAAGATCTGTCGGGGAGGGCCGGTGATACGCAGTATTTT.

V is TRBV20-1 and J is TRBJ2-5; no reliable D call. V dropped 5 bases and J dropped 5 bases, with 9 bases sitting between them. The CDR3 extends over 11 amino acids. Per the germline V gene, CDR1 is DFQATT and CDR2 is SNEGSKA (reference sequence). CDR3 region: CSAESYETQYF. In DNA form, the CDR3 reads TGCAGTGCTGAGTCCTACGAGACCCAGTACTTC.

The chain couples TRBV15 to TRBJ1-3; D gene ambiguous. The CDR3 consists of 16 residues. V dropped 3 bases and J dropped 0 bases, with 12 bases sitting between them. CDR1 is LNHNV, CDR2 YYDKDF, per germline (reference sequence). DNA of the CDR3: TGTGCCACCAGCAGTTCAAGGGAGACCTCTGGAAACACCATATATTTT. This encodes CATSSSRETSGNTIYF. The full variable domain, in which reference TRBV15 and TRBJ1-3 provide the parts outside the CDR3, is DAMVIQNPRYQVTQFGKPVTLSCSQTLNHNVMYWYQQKSSQAPKLLFHYYDKDFNNEADTPDNFQSRRPNTSFCFLDIRSPGLGDTAMYLCATSSSRETSGNTIYFGEGSWLTVV.

Details on this clone: This may be a read error: a much more frequent sequence differs by one nucleotide. The genes are TRBV9 and TRBJ2-1; the D is unclear. Trimming shortened V by 2 bases and J by 3 bases, and 3 bases separated the two germline ends. The CDR3 contains 12 residues. Germline CDR1 SGDLS, CDR2 YYNGEE. CDR3 bases: TGTGCCAGCAGCGTCAGCTACAATGAGCAGTTCTTC. Translating it yields CASSVSYNEQFF.